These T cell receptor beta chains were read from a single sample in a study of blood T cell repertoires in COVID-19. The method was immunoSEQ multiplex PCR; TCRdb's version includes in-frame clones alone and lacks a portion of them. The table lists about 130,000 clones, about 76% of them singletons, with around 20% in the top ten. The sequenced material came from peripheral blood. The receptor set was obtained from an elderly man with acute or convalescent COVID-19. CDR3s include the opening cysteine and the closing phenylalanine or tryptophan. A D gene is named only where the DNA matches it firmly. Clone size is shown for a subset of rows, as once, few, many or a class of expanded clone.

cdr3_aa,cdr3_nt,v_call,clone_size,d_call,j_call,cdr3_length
CASRLTTGHPSIF,TGTGCCAGCAGGCTTACTACGGGACACCCTTCGATCTTT,TRBV6-5,once,-,TRBJ1-1,13
CASSLAGGAGNTIYF,TGTGCCAGCAGCTTAGCGGGGGGGGCCGGAAACACCATATATTTT,TRBV7-2,-,-,TRBJ1-3,15
CASSRNLAGEQYF,TGTGCCAGCAGCCGAAACCTAGCGGGGGAGCAGTACTTC,TRBV11-2,many,TRBD2,TRBJ2-7,13
CAISVNNQPQHF,TGTGCCATCAGCGTAAACAATCAGCCCCAGCATTTT,TRBV10-3,-,-,TRBJ1-5,12
CASSQRRNEQFF,TGTGCCAGCAGCCAGCGTAGGAATGAGCAGTTCTTC,TRBV6-2/TRBV6-3,once,-,TRBJ2-1,12
CASSPGGSMNTEAFF,TGTGCCAGCTCACCCGGGGGTTCCATGAACACTGAAGCTTTCTTT,TRBV18,-,-,TRBJ1-1,15
CASSSGDRSSYEQYF,TGCGCCAGCAGCTCCGGGGACAGAAGCTCCTACGAGCAGTACTTC,TRBV5-1,-,TRBD1,TRBJ2-7,15
CASSYEGTGESSDYGYTF,TGTGCCAGCAGTTACGAAGGGACAGGGGAATCGAGTGACTATGGCTACACCTTC,TRBV6-2/TRBV6-3,-,TRBD1,TRBJ1-2,18
CASSDRTGEILRTNYEQYF,TGTGCCAGCAGTGATCGTACAGGGGAAATTCTTCGAACGAACTACGAGCAGTACTTC,TRBV6-1,few,TRBD1,TRBJ2-7,19
CASSTTGGLSPLHF,TGTGCCAGTAGTACGACAGGGGGGTTATCACCCCTCCACTTT,TRBV19,-,TRBD1,TRBJ1-6,14
CASRTSGEKLFF,TGTGCCAGCAGGACCTCGGGGGAAAAACTGTTTTTT,TRBV3-1/TRBV3-2,-,-,TRBJ1-4,12
CASRVGTGVQWQPQHF,TGTGCCAGTAGAGTAGGGACAGGGGTCCAGTGGCAGCCCCAGCATTTT,TRBV19,-,TRBD1,TRBJ1-5,16
CASIKGQPYNSPLHF,TGTGCCAGCATTAAGGGACAGCCCTATAATTCACCCCTCCACTTT,TRBV2,-,TRBD1,TRBJ1-6,15
CASSLVSGGIMNTEAFF,TGTGCCAGCAGCTTGGTATCCGGGGGGATCATGAACACTGAAGCTTTCTTT,TRBV7-2,-,-,TRBJ1-1,17